The 27 T cell receptor beta chains listed next were all sequenced from one sample in a study of cytomegalovirus exposure and HLA in healthy donors. Vbeta (60) and Jbeta (13) primers were used in the PCR. Sequencing used immunoSEQ multiplex PCR; TCRdb keeps in-frame clones, though not all of them. The table lists 100,000 to 150,000 clones. The sample taken for sequencing was PBMCs. The receptors stem from a man aged 25-45 years in good health and CMV-seronegative.

The chain links TRBV5-4 to TRBJ2-7; D is perhaps TRBD1 (6 bases). Trimming took off 1 base at V and 3 bases at J, with 11 bases between the two ends. The V gene's germline CDR1 is SGHNT and CDR2 YYREEE (reference sequence). This CDR3 region has 14 residues. The CDR3 bases are TGTGCCAGCAGCTTGCAGGGGTTCAACTACGAGCAGTACTTC. Its translation is CASSLQGFNYEQYF.

The chain recombines TRBV4-1 with TRBJ2-1; no clear D. CDR3 size: 15 residues. Trimming pared 6 bases from V and 0 bases from J, leaving 12 bases between. Germline CDR1 MGHRA, CDR2 YSYEKL. The CDR3 protein is CASREEVSSYNEQFF. CDR3 nucleotide sequence: TGCGCCAGCAGGGAAGAGGTTAGCTCCTACAATGAGCAGTTCTTC.

This chain links TRBV6-6 with TRBJ2-3; possible D gene TRBD1, 5 bases. Germline CDR1 MNHNY, CDR2 SVGAGI (reference sequence). The CDR3 runs to 14 residues. Trimming pared 6 bases from V and 6 bases from J, leaving 16 bases between. The CDR3 loop reads CASRHQGFSDTQYF. Written as DNA, the CDR3 is TGTGCCAGCAGACACCAGGGATTCTCCGATACGCAGTATTTT.

This chain uses TRBV2 with TRBJ2-5; 10 positions agree with TRBD2. Germline V gene lookup returns CDR1 SNHLY and CDR2 FYNNEI. This CDR3 comprises 14 residues. J lost 3 bases, V lost 6 bases, and 4 bases had no gene match. CDR3 loop: CASRLTSGEETQYF. In nucleotides, the CDR3 is TGTGCCAGCAGGCTCACTAGCGGGGAAGAGACCCAGTACTTC. Using reference TRBV2 and TRBJ2-5 for the parts outside the CDR3, the full variable domain is EPEVTQTPSHQVTQMGQEVILRCVPISNHLYFYWYRQILGQKVEFLVSFYNNEISEKSEIFDDQFSVERPDGSNFTLKIRSTKLEDSAMYFCASRLTSGEETQYFGPGTRLLVL.

This rearrangement joins TRBV6-1 to TRBJ2-7; tentative D call: TRBD1 (6 bases). Germline V gene sequence: CDR1 MNHNS, CDR2 SASEGT. There are 14 residues in the CDR3. V lost 6 bases and J 2 bases, leaving 14 bases between the germline ends. As DNA, the CDR3 is TGTGCCAGCAGGGACAGAACCTTTACCTACGAGCAGTACTTC. Its translation is CASRDRTFTYEQYF.

The V gene is TRBV18, the J gene TRBJ2-7; no clear D gene. V lost 2 bases to trimming and J lost 3 bases, with 11 bases between them. Germline V gene lookup returns CDR1 KGHSH and CDR2 LQKENI. The CDR3 sequence is 14 residues long. The CDR3 DNA is TGTGCCAGCTCACCATCGCAACTCGGCTACGAGCAGTACTTC. It specifies CASSPSQLGYEQYF.

The CDR3: CASSSPTSGTYEQYF. The CDR3 nucleotides read TGTGCCAGCAGTTCCCCGACTAGCGGGACCTACGAGCAGTACTTC. This chain joins TRBV27 and TRBJ2-7, with 11 bases that match TRBD2. After removal of 4 bases from V and 2 bases from J, the junction contained 4 bases not matched to a gene. Germline CDR1 reads MNHEY; CDR2 reads SMNVEV (reference sequence). The CDR3 sequence is 15 residues long.

The chain combines TRBV11-2 with TRBJ1-4; no clear D gene. Germline V gene lookup returns CDR1 SGHAT and CDR2 FQNNGV. The CDR3 runs to 19 residues. V was shortened by 0 bases and J by 3 bases, with 20 bases between the two germline ends. As DNA, the CDR3 is TGTGCCAGCAGCTTAGATGGAGGTACGGGGAATTCAGCTAATGAAAAACTGTTTTTT. Protein product: CASSLDGGTGNSANEKLFF.

This sequence joins TRBV28 and TRBJ2-7; D perhaps matches TRBD1 (5 bases). This CDR3 comprises 11 residues. The germline V and J ends were trimmed by 5 bases and 5 bases, with 7 bases remaining between them. The germline V gene has CDR1 MDHEN and CDR2 SYDVKM. CDR3 amino acids: CASSGAHEQYF. Here the CDR3 DNA reads TGTGCCAGCAGTGGGGCCCACGAGCAGTACTTC.

This chain links TRBV5-8 with TRBJ2-4; 7 positions match TRBD2. V lost 4 bases, J lost 2 bases, and 6 bases stayed unmatched. The V gene's germline CDR1 is SGHTS and CDR2 YDEGEE. This CDR3 is built from 15 residues. CDR3 in DNA: TGTGCCAGCAGCCCCGGGGAGGGAACCAAAAACATTCAGTACTTC. It specifies CASSPGEGTKNIQYF. The complete variable domain, with remaining parts taken from reference TRBV5-8 and TRBJ2-4, reads EAGVTQSPTHLIKTRGQQATLRCSPISGHTSVYWYQQALGLGLQFLLWYDEGEERNRGNFPPRFSGRQFPNYSSELNVNALELEDSALYLCASSPGEGTKNIQYFGAGTRLSVL.

This chain uses TRBV28 with TRBJ1-1, with D possibly TRBD1 on 5 matching bases. CDR3 length equals 12 residues. Germline CDR1 is MDHEN and CDR2 is SYDVKM. Trimming took off 3 bases at V and 5 bases at J, with 7 bases between the two ends. In DNA, the CDR3 is TGTGCCAGCAGTTTCGGGGGTACTGAAGCTTTCTTT. Its protein product is CASSFGGTEAFF.

The V gene is TRBV14, the J gene TRBJ2-7, with D perhaps TRBD2 (6 bases). V dropped 1 base and J dropped 9 bases, with 22 bases sitting between them. The CDR3 spans 16 residues. CDR1 SGHDN and CDR2 FVKESK come from the germline V gene. In DNA, the CDR3 is TGTGCCAGCAGCCAAGGGGCGCTGGGACGGGGGACTCGGCAGTACTTC. This gives the protein CASSQGALGRGTRQYF.

The chain uses TRBV28 and TRBJ2-7, with D perhaps matching TRBD2 (5 bases). Trimming left V 4 bases short and J 2 bases short, with 12 bases between. From germline, CDR1 is MDHEN and CDR2 SYDVKM. The CDR3 has 14 residues. The CDR3 DNA sequence: TGTGCCAGCAGTTCCCTGTCCGGGGCCTACGAGCAGTACTTC. Protein: CASSSLSGAYEQYF.

The J gene is TRBJ2-5, the V gene TRBV27; TRBD1 might be the D (7 bases). The J call may be wrong; the DNA end is better matched by TRBJ2-7. The CDR3 loop spans 12 amino acids. Germline CDR1 and CDR2: MNHEY and SMNVEV (reference sequence). As DNA, the CDR3 is TGTGCCAGCCGTCGACAGGGAGGCGAGCAGTACTTC. Protein sequence: CASRRQGGEQYF.

The J gene is TRBJ2-5, the V gene TRBV30, with D possibly TRBD2 on 5 matching bases. CDR3 length equals 12 residues. Trimming took off 0 bases at V and 5 bases at J, with 7 bases between the two ends. Germline values: CDR1 GTSNPN, CDR2 SVGIG (reference sequence). The CDR3 nucleotides read TGTGCCTGGAGTGTGGGAGTGGAGACCCAGTACTTC. Its protein is CAWSVGVETQYF. Looking up the rest from reference TRBV30 and TRBJ2-5 gives the full variable domain: SQTIHQWPATLVQPVGSPLSLECTVEGTSNPNLYWYRQAAGRGLQLLFYSVGIGQISSEVPQNLSASRPQDRQFILSSKKLLLSDSGFYLCAWSVGVETQYFGPGTRLLVL.

This chain connects TRBV5-6 to TRBJ1-5; 8 bases map to TRBD1. The CDR3 contains 16 residues. The germline gives CDR1 SGHDT, CDR2 YYEEEE. Trimming at V came to 4 bases and at J to 3 bases, leaving 9 bases not matched to a gene. The DNA of the CDR3 is TGTGCCAGCAGCCACCGACAGGGGACCTACAATCAGCCCCAGCATTTT. Translated: CASSHRQGTYNQPQHF.

The V and J genes are TRBV2 and TRBJ2-2; no clear D. Germline lookup yields CDR1 SNHLY and CDR2 FYNNEI. Deletions cut 6 bases from V and 5 bases from J, with 13 bases between. This CDR3 is 14 amino acids long. CDR3 in amino acids: CASRILGRTGELFF. The CDR3 DNA reads as TGTGCCAGCAGGATCCTAGGAAGGACCGGGGAGCTGTTTTTT.

V and J are TRBV9 and TRBJ1-4, with D perhaps matching TRBD1 (6 bases). Germline lookup yields CDR1 SGDLS and CDR2 YYNGEE. The CDR3 extends over 14 amino acids. V lost 4 bases and J lost 8, with 15 bases in between. This chain's CDR3 is CASSLTGRGEKLFF. The CDR3 DNA reads TGTGCCAGCAGCCTTACAGGGAGAGGCGAAAAACTGTTTTTT. The full variable domain, in which reference TRBV9 and TRBJ1-4 provide the parts outside the CDR3, is DSGVTQTPKHLITATGQRVTLRCSPRSGDLSVYWYQQSLDQGLQFLIQYYNGEERAKGNILERFSAQQFPDLHSELNLSSLELGDSALYFCASSLTGRGEKLFFGSGTQLSVL.

V gene TRBV7-2 combines with J gene TRBJ1-5, with D possibly being TRBD1 (5 bases). The germline gives CDR1 SGHTA, CDR2 FQGNSA. The V gene lost 8 bases and the J gene lost 1 base, with 12 bases spanning the gap. The length of the CDR3 is 14 residues. The DNA of the CDR3 is TGTGCCAGCGGACGGGGGGTGAGCAATCAGCCCCAGCATTTT. Translating gives CASGRGVSNQPQHF.

The V gene is TRBV7-2, the J gene TRBJ1-2; D ambiguous. CDR3 length: 12 residues. Germline CDR1 SGHTA, CDR2 FQGNSA. Trimming left V 4 bases short and J 2 bases short, with 5 bases between. The CDR3 nucleotides are TGTGCCAGCAGCTCATTCAACTATGGCTACACCTTC. It codes for CASSSFNYGYTF.

V gene TRBV6-1 combines with J gene TRBJ1-1, with 10 bases identical to TRBD1. Germline V gene lookup returns CDR1 MNHNS and CDR2 SASEGT. Trimming took 4 bases from V and 0 from J; bases not matched to a gene: 2. This CDR3 contains 15 residues. This chain's CDR3 is CASSATGGMNTEAFF. CDR3 bases: TGTGCCAGCAGTGCGACAGGGGGCATGAACACTGAAGCTTTCTTT.

The chain uses TRBV30 and TRBJ2-6, with a weak D call TRBD1 (5 bases). Germline-derived CDR1 and CDR2 are GTSNPN and SVGIG (reference sequence). V lost 7 bases and J lost 0, with 10 bases in between. The CDR3 loop spans 14 amino acids. The CDR3, as DNA: TGTGCCTCGGAAAGGGGCTCTGGGGCCAACGTCCTGACTTTC. Its protein is CASERGSGANVLTF.

To note about this clone: One junction end disagrees with the germline gene, perhaps due to a read error. This chain links TRBV27 with TRBJ2-2; 9 bases map to TRBD1. This CDR3 is built from 16 residues. CDR1 MNHEY and CDR2 SMNVEV come from the germline V gene (reference sequence). The CDR3 region is CASNLWDRARDGELFF. For the CDR3, the DNA is TGTGCCAGCAATTTATGGGACAGGGCGAGGGACGGGGAGCTGTTTTTT.

The chain is built from TRBV30 and TRBJ1-5; D not resolved. Germline CDR1 and CDR2: GTSNPN and SVGIG (reference sequence). The CDR3 totals 13 residues. Trimming cost V 0 bases and J 8 bases, with 11 bases left between them. The CDR3 nucleotides read TGTGCCTGGAGTGTACGGGAGAGGGAGCCCCAGCATTTT. Residues: CAWSVREREPQHF.

The CDR3 region is CASSSWTSGTTDTQYF. The CDR3 bases are TGTGCCAGCAGCTCGTGGACTAGCGGTACCACAGATACGCAGTATTTT. The chain employs TRBV11-3 and TRBJ2-3, with 10 bases that match TRBD2. The CDR3 is 16 residues long. The junction had 6 bases not matched to a gene; V was cut back by 4 bases and J by 2 bases. Germline V gene lookup returns CDR1 SGHNT and CDR2 YENEEA.

The chain recombines TRBV7-3 with TRBJ1-1; D is perhaps TRBD1 (5 bases). Trimming shortened V by 6 bases and J by 5 bases, and 13 bases separated the two germline ends. CDR3 length: 13 amino acids. Per germline, CDR1 SGHTA and CDR2 FQGTGA. The CDR3 loop is CASSTSGDTEAFF. CDR3 bases: TGTGCCAGCAGTACCTCGGGGGATACTGAAGCTTTCTTT.

The J gene is TRBJ2-3, the V gene TRBV29-1; TRBD2 matches 8 bases. The trim removed 1 base at V and 0 bases at J, leaving 3 bases unmatched. The CDR3 contains 15 residues. Germline lookup yields CDR1 SQVTM and CDR2 ANQGSEA. The DNA of the CDR3 is TGCAGCGTTGAAGGAGGCGGGAGGAGCACAGATACGCAGTATTTT. It is translated as CSVEGGGRSTDTQYF.